This TCR beta chain is drawn from a study of HIV-infected patients and healthy controls (dated by TCRdb to 2013 to 2014). Study-wide context: Whether deep TCR repertoire sequencing of small blood samples from HIV patients could capture immune perturbation and reconstitution was tested in the study. What the authors observed across the whole study: MAIT cell alpha-chain CDR3s were present at high frequency in healthy controls but severely depleted in HIV+ repertoires. Slight age and sex profile differences between the study cohorts did not explain the observed diversity differences. HIV-infected repertoires had significantly higher mean Gini indices than controls, possibly reflecting oligoclonality. HIV-associated CDR3s exhibited a significant reduction in frequency during therapy, whereas CMV-associated CDR3s exhibited no significant change, although the majority increased in frequency. Rare events from HIV-infected data received too much weight under size-matching, and comparisons were complicated by unequal numbers of distinct sequences between patients and controls. The apparent post-therapy recovery of the Gini index in HIV-infected patients was not reproduced in size-matched repertoire data. Alpha-beta chain pairing was not determined in the samples. By Jaccard index and by the count of highly shared sequences, healthy controls shared more CDR3s between individuals than HIV+ patients did. The study did not determine donor HLA types. Using whole blood restricted sequencing depth and prevented separating the dynamics of distinct T-cell subpopulations. Processing included only sixteen HIV-infected individuals, and this was regarded by the authors as a major limit on how widely the findings apply. Healthy control repertoires showed roughly threefold more distinct CDR3s and higher Shannon diversity than untreated HIV+ repertoires. Mean usage differed significantly between HIV-infected patients and controls for eight alpha and eight beta V genes.

The cysteine opens and the phenylalanine closes a CDR3 of 17 amino acids. Kept here is only the CDR3 DNA, which spans 51 bases and is read in frame from base 1. V is clipped by 1 base and J by 0 bases, and the sequence between their germline boundaries is 15 bases long. Reading the germline V gene (reference sequence) gives CDR1 MNHEY and CDR2 SMNVEV. In its sample, this clonotype was seen a few times. Its recognized antigen is unknown. Base qualities were left out, and no much larger clone turns up one base away. Using SuperScript III with primers targeting the alpha and beta constant regions, 500 to 550 ng of RNA was reverse transcribed. Alpha and beta chain libraries were generated separately via chain-specific third strand synthesis with multiplexing indices. To avoid primer bias, the protocol used one single primer pair to amplify every rearrangement within a chain, and the protocol also attached molecular barcodes to each cDNA molecule. T4 RNA Ligase 1 joined purified cDNA to a 5' RACE adapter that carried a random hexamer and the SP2 sequencing primer site. Second strand synthesis was performed with Phusion polymerase and primed from the SP2 site, and slow temperature ramps were applied to favor optimal annealing. Each molecule's 12-nucleotide barcode consisted of two random hexamer sequences, both added before amplification and joined together. A brief initial PCR introduced P5 and P7 adapter elements together with a second index, and an approximately 23-cycle amplification PCR using P5s and P7 primers was subsequently performed. Libraries received approximately 25 PCR cycles in total, were quantified on a Qubit, sized on a Bioanalyzer, and diluted to roughly 3.6 nM. Sequencing of the normalized libraries was performed on an Illumina MiSeq with 2 x 250 paired-end kits. Into approximately 9.3 ul Tris-Cl, the reverse transcription reactions were eluted following cleanup on MinElute columns. The adapter ligations were run for approximately 23 hours at 16 degrees C, and AMPure XP beads at a 1:1 ratio were afterwards used to clean them. In the source study's methods: Demultiplexed FASTQ files were processed with a modified Decombinator that output V, J, insert and barcode information. Any sequence that shared a barcode yet differed from the dominant sequence was discarded as an error, and the number of original cDNA molecules was estimated by counting barcodes clustered at Levenshtein distance 3. The R packages ineq, vegan, igraph and RCytoscape were used for downstream analyses, together with IMGT nomenclature and CDR3 definitions. To avoid skew from clonal expansion, each TCR was counted once, and V gene usage was computed over distinct sequences. Within a donor, similarity networks joined unique CDR3 amino acid sequences in every case where two of them were separated by a single Levenshtein edit. Published HIV-specific CDR3s (fewer than 100 alpha, 702 beta) and CMV-specific CDR3s (13 alpha, over 200 beta) were assembled and queried against the repertoires. Random subsampling to size-matched repertoires showed patients' decreased diversity was not caused by their lower sequence numbers. TCRdb reprocessing: public reads trimmed at Q25 with fastp, clones called with MiXCR, in-frame beta chains kept. For every CDR3 protein sequence, its rows merge into one entry that carries the most common genes and DNA. In this record, the V and J calls reflect TCRdb's handling and not the investigators' own analysis. This sample holds more than 15,000 distinct CDR3 sequences; roughly a tenth were observed only once. Approximately 5.1% of the sample comes from the top ten.

Whole blood was used without fractionating the cells, so the repertoire represented all peripheral T cells without sorting. As controls, ten healthy donors without infection were sampled, and about 40% of the ten donors were sampled a second time 2 to 3 months later. An approximately 2.5 ml sample of peripheral blood was drawn into Tempus tubes for RNA extraction. The TURBO-DNase kit was used to remove leftover genomic DNA, and GLOBINclear was used to deplete globin mRNA. Here the chain combines TRBV27 and TRBJ1-1; the D gene is perhaps TRBD1, on 6 matching bases. This sequence originates from an adult in good health. The source material was blood. The DNA reads as follows: TGTGCCAGCAGTTTATATGGGACATCCACCATGAACACTGAAGCTTTCTTT. It translates as CASSLYGTSTMNTEAFF.